The entry below gives a single T cell receptor (beta chain) sequence along with its context. Its cognate antigen is unknown. The data were taken from a study of cytomegalovirus exposure and HLA in healthy donors. Study-wide findings and caveats: Three of the chains that were CMV-associated were confirmed in vitro to be specific for CMV antigens.

The validation cohort, a group of more than 100 subjects, included the donors and was separate from the roughly 700-subject first cohort. Produced via immunoSEQ multiplex PCR; TCRdb's table is partial and in-frame only. The repertoire has about 130,000 clones, 89% of them found once; the top ten carry about 3%. This TCR derives from a young man in good health and CMV-seronegative. The sequenced material came from PBMCs.

This CDR3 reads CASSLGLDYEQYF. CDR3 DNA sequence: TGTGCCAGCAGCTTGGGACTTGACTACGAGCAGTACTTC. The chain carries TRBV11-2 and TRBJ2-7; D may be TRBD2 (6 bases). Germline-derived CDR1 and CDR2 are SGHAT and FQNNGV. V lost 3 bases to trimming and J lost 3 bases, with 9 bases between them. The CDR3 runs to 13 residues.